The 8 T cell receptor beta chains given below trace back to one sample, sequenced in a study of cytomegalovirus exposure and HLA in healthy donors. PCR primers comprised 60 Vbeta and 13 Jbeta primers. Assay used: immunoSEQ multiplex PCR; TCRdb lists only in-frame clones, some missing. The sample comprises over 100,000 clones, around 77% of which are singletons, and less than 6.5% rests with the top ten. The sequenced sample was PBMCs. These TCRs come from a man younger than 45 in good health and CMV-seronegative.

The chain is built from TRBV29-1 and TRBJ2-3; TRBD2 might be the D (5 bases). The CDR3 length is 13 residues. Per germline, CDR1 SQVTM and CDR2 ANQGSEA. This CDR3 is CALWGDGTDTQYF. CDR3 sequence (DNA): TGCGCCCTTTGGGGAGATGGCACAGATACGCAGTATTTT.

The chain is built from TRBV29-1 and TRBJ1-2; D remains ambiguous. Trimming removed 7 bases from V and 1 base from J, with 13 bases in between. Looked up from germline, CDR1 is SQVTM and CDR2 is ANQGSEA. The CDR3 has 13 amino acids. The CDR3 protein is CSAPAGDNYGYTF. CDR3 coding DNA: TGCAGCGCCCCGGCCGGGGATAACTATGGCTACACCTTC.

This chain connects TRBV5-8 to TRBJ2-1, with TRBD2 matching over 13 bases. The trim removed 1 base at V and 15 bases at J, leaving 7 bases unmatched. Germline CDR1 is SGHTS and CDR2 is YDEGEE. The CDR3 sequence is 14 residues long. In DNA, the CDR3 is TGTGCCAGCAGCTTGAGGACTAGCGGGGGCCGTAGGTTCTTC. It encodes CASSLRTSGGRRFF.

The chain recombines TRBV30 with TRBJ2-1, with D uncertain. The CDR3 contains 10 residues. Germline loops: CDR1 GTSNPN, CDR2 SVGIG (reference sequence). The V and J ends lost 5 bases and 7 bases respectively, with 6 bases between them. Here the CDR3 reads CAWATNEQFF. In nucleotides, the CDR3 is TGTGCCTGGGCTACTAATGAGCAGTTCTTC.

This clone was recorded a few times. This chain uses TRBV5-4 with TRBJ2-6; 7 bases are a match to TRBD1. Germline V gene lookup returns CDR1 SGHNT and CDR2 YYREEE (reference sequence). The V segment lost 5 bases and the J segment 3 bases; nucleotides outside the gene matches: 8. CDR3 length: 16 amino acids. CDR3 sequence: CASSSTGDGGANVLTF. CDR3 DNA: TGTGCCAGCAGTTCTACAGGGGACGGTGGGGCCAACGTCCTGACTTTC.

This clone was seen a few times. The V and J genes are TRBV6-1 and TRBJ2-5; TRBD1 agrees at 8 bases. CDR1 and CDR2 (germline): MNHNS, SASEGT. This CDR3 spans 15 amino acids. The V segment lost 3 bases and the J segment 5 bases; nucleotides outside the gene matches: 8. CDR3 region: CASSDPGGGVETQYF. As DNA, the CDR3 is TGTGCCAGCAGTGACCCAGGGGGCGGCGTGGAGACCCAGTACTTC.

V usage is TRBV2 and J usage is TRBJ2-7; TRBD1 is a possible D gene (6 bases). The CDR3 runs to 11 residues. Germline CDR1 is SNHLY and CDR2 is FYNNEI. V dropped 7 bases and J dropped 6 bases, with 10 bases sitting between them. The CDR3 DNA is TGTGCCAGCATCCTCAGGGGCGAGCAGTACTTC. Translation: CASILRGEQYF.

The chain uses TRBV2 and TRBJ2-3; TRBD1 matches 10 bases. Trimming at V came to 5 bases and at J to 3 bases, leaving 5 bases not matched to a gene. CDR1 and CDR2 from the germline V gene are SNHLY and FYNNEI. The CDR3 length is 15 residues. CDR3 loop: CASSPGTGDTDTQYF. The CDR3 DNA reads TGTGCCAGCAGTCCCGGGACAGGGGATACAGATACGCAGTATTTT.